This T cell receptor (beta chain) appears in the sequencing data of a study of T-cell memory formation after mild COVID-19. Findings of the study overall: In second-wave clones peaking day 37, SARS-CoV-2 specificity remained unconfirmed.

CDR1 SGDLS and CDR2 YYNGEE come from the germline V gene. The CDR3 length is 19 residues. The ends lost 0 bases at V and 4 bases at J; junction bases unmatched: 12. About this clonotype itself: What it binds is unknown.

TCRdb reanalysed the 5' RACE reads using MiXCR and keeps one entry per CDR3 protein. The sample includes fewer than 250,000 distinct CDR3 sequences, less than 20% seen only once; the top ten take 2.1%. The rearrangement joins TRBV9 to TRBJ1-3; 11 bases agree with TRBD1. Sequences were obtained from PBMCs or a T cell subset sorted from them (not recorded which). The source is an adult woman who had mild COVID-19 (a few samples of this study predate the infection). Cell type and time point are not known. Here the CDR3 reads CASSVALLDRGPEGNTIYF. CDR3 nucleotides: TGTGCCAGCAGCGTAGCCCTACTGGACAGGGGGCCGGAAGGAAACACCATATATTTT.